This T cell receptor beta chain was recorded in a study of a mutant IDH1 vaccine in newly diagnosed glioma. Study-wide background: An approximately 62% male, approximately 38% female split and a mean age of about 40 years characterized treated patients.

Method: immunoSEQ multiplex PCR; TCRdb's copy keeps in-frame clones and lacks some. There are 55,000 to 70,000 clones in the sample; about 86% occur only once, and around 3% lies in the top ten. The CDR3 spans 15 residues. Per germline, CDR1 SNHLY and CDR2 FYNNEI. Trimming removed 6 bases from V and 7 bases from J; junction bases left unmatched: 8. The study's findings and limits: There were vaccine-induced immune responses in about 92% of the patients.

This sample's time point: baseline, week 1 (first vaccination visit). Treatment described: pre-vaccination baseline after standard-of-care therapy. Comment on this clone: Its antigen remains unidentified.

Sequenced here: PBMCs, sampled from a glioma patient treated with radiotherapy, temozolomide or both. The receptor comes from a man aged 25-45 years with glioma. The V call is TRBV2, the J call TRBJ2-2; 10 bases align to TRBD2. CDR3 region: CASSTGTSVIGELFF. The CDR3 DNA is TGTGCCAGCAGCACCGGGACTAGCGTGATCGGGGAGCTGTTTTTT.